This is a list of T cell receptor beta chains from one sample in a study of CD8 T cells in Susac syndrome. TCRdb passed the immunoSEQ multiplex PCR reads through MiXCR, listing each CDR3 protein once. The data show approximately 160,000 distinct CDR3 sequences, approximately 93% seen once. The sample comprised CD4+ T cells from PBMCs. The receptors here all came from a human donor with multiple sclerosis. The CDR3 runs from the conserved cysteine through the conserved F or W. D genes are given only for firm matches. Not every row has a clone size; where given, it reads once, few, many or a size class.

TRBJ2-7 NA TRBD1 TRBV25-1 TGTGCCAGCAGTGACACCGGGACAGGTTACGAGCAGTACTTC CASSDTGTGYEQYF
TRBJ2-5 NA NA TRBV20-1 TGCAGTGCTAGGCAGGGCAAGACCCAGTACTTC CSARQGKTQYF
TRBJ2-7 once NA TRBV19 TGTGCCAGTAGTAGGGCTAGCGAAACCTACGAGCAGTACTTC CASSRASETYEQYF
TRBJ2-7 NA NA TRBV7-3 TGTGCCAGCAGCTTAGGCGGGGATCCCACCTACGAGCAGTATTTC CASSLGGDPTYEQYF
TRBJ2-3 NA TRBD2 TRBV2 TGTGCCAGCAGTCTACTAGCGGAAGTAGATACGCAGTATTTT CASSLLAEVDTQYF
TRBJ1-5 NA TRBD1 TRBV2 TGTGCCAGCAGCCGGACAGGGAGAAGCAATCAGCCCCAGCATTTT CASSRTGRSNQPQHF
TRBJ2-5 NA TRBD1 TRBV29-1 TGCAGCCTCAGACAGGGGCTGCAAGAGACCCAGTACTTC CSLRQGLQETQYF
TRBJ1-2 NA NA TRBV5-6 TGTGCCAGCAGCGACCAACGGATTCGGGACTACACCTTC CASSDQRIRDYTF
TRBJ2-3 NA TRBD2 TRBV29-1 TGCAGCATTGCGACTAGCGGGGTGGCGGATACGCAGTATTTT CSIATSGVADTQYF
TRBJ2-7 NA NA TRBV5-4 TGTGCCAGCAGCTTGGATCTGAGGAGTCACGAGCAGTACTTC CASSLDLRSHEQYF
TRBJ1-5 NA NA TRBV3-1 TGTGCCAGCAGCCAAGATTTCGTGGGCGGAGATCAGCCCCAGCATTTT CASSQDFVGGDQPQHF
TRBJ2-1 NA NA TRBV28 TGTGCCAGCACCCTCGGACGGAGTAACAATGAGCAGTTCTTC CASTLGRSNNEQFF
TRBJ1-2 NA TRBD1 TRBV9 TGTGCCAGCAGCGGGGGACAGGGAGAGAATGGCTACACCTTC CASSGGQGENGYTF
TRBJ1-1 once NA TRBV5-4 TGTGCCAGCAGCCGCCCGGACCGGGACGGTGAAGCTTTCTTT CASSRPDRDGEAFF
TRBJ1-1 NA TRBD1 TRBV12-3/TRBV12-4 TGTGCCAGCAGTTTAGGGGACAGGAGCTTTGAAGCTTTCTTT CASSLGDRSFEAFF
TRBJ1-1 NA TRBD1 TRBV25-1 TGTGCCAGCCACGACAGGGGAGGAACTGAAGCTTTCTTT CASHDRGGTEAFF
TRBJ2-7 once TRBD1 TRBV5-1 TGCGCCAGCAGCTACTGGACAGGGGGTCGCGAGCAGTACTTC CASSYWTGGREQYF
TRBJ1-5 NA NA TRBV7-2 TGTGCCAGCAGCTTGGGACCAAATAGCAATCAGCCCCAGCATTTT CASSLGPNSNQPQHF
TRBJ2-1 NA NA TRBV19 TGTGCCAGTAGTCCCGGGGCGGGAATGTGGTATGAGCAGTTCTTC CASSPGAGMWYEQFF
TRBJ1-1 few NA TRBV19 TGTGCCAGTAGTAAGTCGTCCGCTTTCTTT CASSKSSAFF
TRBJ2-1 NA TRBD2 TRBV4-3 TGCGCCAGCAGCCAAGGGCGGGAGAGGTACAATGAGCAGTTCTTC CASSQGRERYNEQFF
TRBJ1-2 NA NA TRBV5-4 TGTACCAGCAGCCCCTGGACGGACTATGGCTACACCTTC CTSSPWTDYGYTF
TRBJ2-2 NA NA TRBV18 TGTGCCAGCTCACTTGGACCGATCACCGGGGAGCTGTTTTTT CASSLGPITGELFF
TRBJ2-3 NA NA TRBV7-3 TGTGCCAGCAGTCTATCCGGGATAACCTCCGCAGATACGCAGTATTTT CASSLSGITSADTQYF
TRBJ1-4 NA TRBD1 TRBV5-4 TGTGCCAGCAGCCCGACAGGGGGCGCGGGGTCTAATGAAAAACTGTTTTTT CASSPTGGAGSNEKLFF
TRBJ1-1 NA NA TRBV20-1 TGCAGTGCTCCGAACCCGAGGGGCACTGAAGCTTTCTTT CSAPNPRGTEAFF
TRBJ2-7 once TRBD1 TRBV19 TGTGCCAGTAGCGACAGGGGGCGGGAGCAGTACTTC CASSDRGREQYF
TRBJ1-4 NA NA TRBV6-6 TGTGCCAGCGGCCTAGTAGGTGAAAAACTGTTTTTT CASGLVGEKLFF
TRBJ2-7 NA TRBD2 TRBV20-1 TGCAGTGCTAGAGGCGGGGGGTTTCCCTACGAGCAGTACTTC CSARGGGFPYEQYF
TRBJ2-5 NA TRBD1 TRBV27 TGTGCCAGCAGTTTAATTGGCAGGGGGACAGGGCTTGTAGTGGAGACCCAGTACTTC CASSLIGRGTGLVVETQYF
TRBJ2-5 NA TRBD2 TRBV12-3/TRBV12-4 TGTGCCAGCAGCTCCGGACTAGCGTCGAAAGAGACCCAGTACTTC CASSSGLASKETQYF
TRBJ2-5 once TRBD1 TRBV24-1 TGTGCCACCAGTGAACCGACAGGGGGACAAGAGACCCAGTACTTC CATSEPTGGQETQYF
TRBJ1-2 NA NA TRBV28 TGTGCCAGCAGTCGCCCTAATGACTACACCTTC CASSRPNDYTF
TRBJ1-2 NA NA TRBV28 TGTGCCAGCAGTTTGGACAGTAATTATGGCTACACCTTC CASSLDSNYGYTF
TRBJ1-1 NA NA TRBV3-1 TGTGCCAGCAGCCATGGGATGAGTACTGAAGCTTTCTTT CASSHGMSTEAFF
TRBJ1-1 NA TRBD1 TRBV3-1 TGTGCCAGCAGCCAAGGTCCGGGACAGGGGCACACTGAAGCTTTCTTT CASSQGPGQGHTEAFF
TRBJ2-5 NA TRBD1 TRBV14 TGTGCCAGCAGCGACTATTGGACAGGGCCAAGTCAAGAGACCCAGTACTTC CASSDYWTGPSQETQYF
TRBJ2-7 NA NA TRBV20-1 TGCAGTGCTAGGAAAGCCTCCTACGAGCAGTACTTC CSARKASYEQYF
TRBJ2-7 NA TRBD2 TRBV20-1 TGCAGTGCTAGCGGCGCGGGAGGTCCCTCCTACGAGCAGTACTTC CSASGAGGPSYEQYF
TRBJ1-1 once NA TRBV20-1 TGCAGTGCTAGAGTCGTGACAGAAGGGTCTGAAGCTTTCTTT CSARVVTEGSEAFF
TRBJ1-6 NA NA TRBV12-3/TRBV12-4 TGTGCCAGCACCATGGGGGGTTCACCCCTCCACTTT CASTMGGSPLHF
TRBJ2-3 NA NA TRBV9 TGTGCCAGCAGCCCCGGACAGTTGAACACAGATACGCAGTATTTT CASSPGQLNTDTQYF
TRBJ1-2 NA NA TRBV18 TGTGCCAGCTCAACGGGGGAGACCTATGGCTACACCTTC CASSTGETYGYTF
TRBJ1-1 NA NA TRBV28 TGTGCCAGCAGTTTTACAGGTATGAACACTGAAGCTTTCTTT CASSFTGMNTEAFF
TRBJ2-7 once NA TRBV6-5 TGTGCCAGCAGTTCCCCCCGGGACTCGAGCTCCTACGAGCAGTACTTC CASSSPRDSSSYEQYF
TRBJ1-2 NA TRBD1 TRBV6-2/TRBV6-3 TGTGCCAGCAGTACTCGACAGGGGAGAAATGGCTACACCTTC CASSTRQGRNGYTF
TRBJ2-7 once NA TRBV20-1 TGCAGTGCTAGAGACTCGGGCCGAGGGCCCTACGAGCAGTACTTC CSARDSGRGPYEQYF
TRBJ2-2 NA NA TRBV7-2 TGTGCCAGCAGCCTAGTTGGGGCAGCAGGCACCGGGGAGCTGTTTTTT CASSLVGAAGTGELFF
TRBJ1-4 few TRBD1 TRBV6-5 TGTGCCAGCAGTTACTCCCGGACAGGGGAAGGAAAACTGTTTTTT CASSYSRTGEGKLFF
TRBJ1-3 NA NA TRBV4-1 TGCGCCAGCAGCCCGGGCCGAGTTACAGGGACGAGAAACACCATATATTTT CASSPGRVTGTRNTIYF
TRBJ2-7 NA TRBD1 TRBV3-1 TGTGCCAGTTCACAGGGGGCAGCCTCCTACGAGCAGTACTTC CASSQGAASYEQYF
TRBJ2-1 NA TRBD2 TRBV3-1 TGTGCCAGCAGCCAAGGGTCACTAGCGGGAGTGGGGTACAATGAGCAGTTCTTC CASSQGSLAGVGYNEQFF
TRBJ2-7 once NA TRBV2 TGTGCCAGCGTTAGACTGGAAGCGGGCGAGCAGTACTTC CASVRLEAGEQYF
TRBJ2-5 NA NA TRBV5-1 TGCGCCAGCAGCTTGGCCAGTCAAGAGACCCAGTACTTC CASSLASQETQYF
TRBJ1-2 few TRBD1 TRBV5-1 TGCGCCAGCAGCGAGTCCAGGGGGCACTACACCTTC CASSESRGHYTF
TRBJ2-7 NA NA TRBV7-2 TGTGCCAGCAGCGTAGCCACACAACCATACGAGCAGTACTTC CASSVATQPYEQYF
TRBJ2-3 NA NA TRBV19 TGTGCCAGTAGTCCCAGGACACCGGGCACAGATACGCAGTATTTT CASSPRTPGTDTQYF
TRBJ1-5 NA TRBD1 TRBV29-1 TGCAGCGTTCTGGACAGGGATGATCAGCCCCAGCATTTT CSVLDRDDQPQHF